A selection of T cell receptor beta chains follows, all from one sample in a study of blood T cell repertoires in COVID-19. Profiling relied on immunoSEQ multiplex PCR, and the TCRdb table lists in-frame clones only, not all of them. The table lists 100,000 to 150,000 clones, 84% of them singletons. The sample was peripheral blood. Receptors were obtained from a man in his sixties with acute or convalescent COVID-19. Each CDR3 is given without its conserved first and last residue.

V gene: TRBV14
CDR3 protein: ASSQVRGGYEQY

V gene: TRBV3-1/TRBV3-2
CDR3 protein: ASSARGANYEQY

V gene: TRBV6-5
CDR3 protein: ASSGLGGLNTEAF

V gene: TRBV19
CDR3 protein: ASSISRNTGELF

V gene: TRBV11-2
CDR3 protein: ASSPLAGGTYEQY

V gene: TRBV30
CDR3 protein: AWSLKREYNEQF

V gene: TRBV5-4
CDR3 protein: ASSLGQGNTGELF

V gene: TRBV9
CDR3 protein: ASSVGGLAGGGEQY

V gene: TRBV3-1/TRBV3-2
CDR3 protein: ASSQDSGGAKETQY

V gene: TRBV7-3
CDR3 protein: ASSPFSGSTDTQY

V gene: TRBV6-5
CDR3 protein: ASKSGSSNQPQH

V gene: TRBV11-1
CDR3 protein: ASSEGLMYNEQF

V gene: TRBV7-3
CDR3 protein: ASSLRGQTSYEQY

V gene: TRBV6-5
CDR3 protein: ASRTGGNEKLF

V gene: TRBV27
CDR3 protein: ASSLGTGGGQPQH

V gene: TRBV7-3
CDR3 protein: ASSPRHSGEQY

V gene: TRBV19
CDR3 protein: ASRSSGNTIY

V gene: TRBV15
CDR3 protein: ATSRVQGIVEKLF

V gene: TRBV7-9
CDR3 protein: ASSSISGTLPGEQY

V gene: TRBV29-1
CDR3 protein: SVWTVNQPQH

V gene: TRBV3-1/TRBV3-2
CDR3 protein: ASSQESMRDNEQF

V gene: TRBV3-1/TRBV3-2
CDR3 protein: ASRRQGWETQY

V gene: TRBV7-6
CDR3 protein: ASSLGGGNEQF

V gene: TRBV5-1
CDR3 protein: ASSRDSSSYEQY

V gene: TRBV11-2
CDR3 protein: ASSKTGTGIEQY

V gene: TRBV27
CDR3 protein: ASSFNRPDYGYT

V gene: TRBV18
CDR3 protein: ASSQTGGLQPQH

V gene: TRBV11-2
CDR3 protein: ASSLVAEEQF

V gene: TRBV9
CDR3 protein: ASSRTGSNTGELF

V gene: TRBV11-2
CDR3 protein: ASSLQPGTSRPDTQY

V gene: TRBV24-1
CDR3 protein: ATGDGLSEQF

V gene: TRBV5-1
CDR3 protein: ASSRTGGEETQY

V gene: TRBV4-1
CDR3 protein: ASSQEGQGKQF

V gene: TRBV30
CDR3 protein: AWRWAGYGYT

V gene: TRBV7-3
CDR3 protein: ASSPGAARGTEAF

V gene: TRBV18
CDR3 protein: ASSPTAASGANVLT

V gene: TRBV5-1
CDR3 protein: ASSLSGGSYEQY

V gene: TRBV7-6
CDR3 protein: ASSPRPRTDTQY

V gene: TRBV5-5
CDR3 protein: ASSLGSPPGDYGYT

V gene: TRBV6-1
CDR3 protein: ASSEAGVSNQPQH

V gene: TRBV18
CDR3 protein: ASSPGTGSNEQF

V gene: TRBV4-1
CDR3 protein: ASSPHLGGGQQPQH